The present T cell receptor (beta chain) was sequenced within a study of a mutant IDH1 vaccine in newly diagnosed glioma. For the study at large: Patients came in for eight vaccinations, in weeks 1, 3, 5, 7, 11, 15, 19 and 23. Of treated patients, 62.5% were men and roughly 40% women, averaging around 40 years.

A remark on this clone: Its target is not known.

The protocol was immunoSEQ multiplex PCR, while the TCRdb copy is restricted to in-frame clones and leaves out a portion. The sample holds some 130,000 clones; over 75% are singletons and the top ten take 4.5% to 7%. Time point here: week 11, during vaccination. Doses consisted of 300 ug of mutant IDH1 20-mer peptide each, paired with topical imiquimod. Unmatched junction bases numbered 18, after V lost 6 bases and J lost 1 base. Germline V gene data show CDR1 as SQVTM and CDR2 as ANQGSEA. The CDR3 length is 18 residues. The chain combines TRBV29-1 with TRBJ1-1, with 9 bases fitting TRBD1. This receptor was identified in a man aged 35 to 55 with glioma. Sequencing was performed on PBMCs, taken from a glioma patient whose treatment included an IDH1 peptide vaccine. The CDR3 loop is CSVPPPGQGFGQNTEAFF. The CDR3, as DNA: TGCAGCGTGCCACCCCCGGGACAGGGATTTGGGCAGAACACTGAAGCTTTCTTT.